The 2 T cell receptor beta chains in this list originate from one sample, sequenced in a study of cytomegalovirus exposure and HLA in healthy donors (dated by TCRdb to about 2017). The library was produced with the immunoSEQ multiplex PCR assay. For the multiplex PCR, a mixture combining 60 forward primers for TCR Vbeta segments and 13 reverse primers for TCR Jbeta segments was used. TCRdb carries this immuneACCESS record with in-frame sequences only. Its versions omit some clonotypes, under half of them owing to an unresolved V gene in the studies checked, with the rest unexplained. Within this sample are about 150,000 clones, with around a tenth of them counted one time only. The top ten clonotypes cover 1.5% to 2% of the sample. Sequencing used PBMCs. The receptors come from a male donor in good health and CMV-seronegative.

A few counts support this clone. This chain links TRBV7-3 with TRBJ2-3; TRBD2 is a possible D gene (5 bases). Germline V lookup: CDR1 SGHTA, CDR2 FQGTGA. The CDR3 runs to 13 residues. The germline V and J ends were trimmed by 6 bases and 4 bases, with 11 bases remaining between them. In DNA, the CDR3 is TGTGCCAGCAGTCCCAGAGGGCCAGATACGCAGTATTTT. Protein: CASSPRGPDTQYF. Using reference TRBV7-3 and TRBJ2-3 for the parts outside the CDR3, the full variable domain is GAGVSQTPSNKVTEKGKYVELRCDPISGHTALYWYRQSLGQGPEFLIYFQGTGAADDSGLPNDRFFAVRPEGSVSTLKIQRTERGDSAVYLCASSPRGPDTQYFGPGTRLTVL.

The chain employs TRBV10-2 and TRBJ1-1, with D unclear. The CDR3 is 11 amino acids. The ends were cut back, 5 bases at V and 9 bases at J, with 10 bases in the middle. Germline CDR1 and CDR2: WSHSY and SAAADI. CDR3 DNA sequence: TGCGCCAGCAGTTCCCCCTACCAAGCTTTCTTT. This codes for CASSSPYQAFF.